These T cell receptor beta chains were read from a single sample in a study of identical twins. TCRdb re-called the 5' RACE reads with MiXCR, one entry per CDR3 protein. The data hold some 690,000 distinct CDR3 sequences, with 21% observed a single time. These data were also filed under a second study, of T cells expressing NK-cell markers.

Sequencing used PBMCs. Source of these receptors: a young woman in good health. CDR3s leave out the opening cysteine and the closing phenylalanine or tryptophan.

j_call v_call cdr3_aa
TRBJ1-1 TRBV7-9 ASADRGRLEAF
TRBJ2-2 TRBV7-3 ASSLKGGGGELF
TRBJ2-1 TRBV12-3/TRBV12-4 ASSSPLSSYNEQF
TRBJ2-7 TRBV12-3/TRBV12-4 ASSFTIGEQY
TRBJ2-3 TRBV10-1 ASSESSTSGTDTQY
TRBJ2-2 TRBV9 ASSVNTGQPTGELF
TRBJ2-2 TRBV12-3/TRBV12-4 ASMGPRSTGELF
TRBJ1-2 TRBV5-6 ASSLATGQEYYGYT
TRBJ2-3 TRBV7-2 ASSEKGTSPSTDTQY
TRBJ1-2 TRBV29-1 SAQTGMGGYT
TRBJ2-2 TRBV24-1 ATSDSEIGGTGELF
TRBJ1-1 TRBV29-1 SVRGGTEAF
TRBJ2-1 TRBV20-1 SARPEFSYNEQF
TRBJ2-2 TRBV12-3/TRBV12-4 ASTPGLAGGTGELF
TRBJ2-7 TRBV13 ASSSERQGSYEQY
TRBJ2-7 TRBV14 ASSQLAGNREQY
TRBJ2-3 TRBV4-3 ASSQITPGVTDTQY
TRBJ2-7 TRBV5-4 ASSGPDQPGISYEQY
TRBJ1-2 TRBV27 ASRTRGGDGGYT
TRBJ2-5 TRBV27 ASRISSGETQY
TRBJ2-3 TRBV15 ATSRDRVAGVDTQY
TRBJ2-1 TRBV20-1 SARLAGGRTLSYNEQF
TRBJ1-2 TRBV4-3 ASSHPPRGGPNYGYT
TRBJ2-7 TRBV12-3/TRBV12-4 ASSLALSLEQY
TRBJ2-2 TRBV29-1 SVVLDRETGELF
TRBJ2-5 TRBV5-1 ASSYQTKQETQY